This T cell receptor (beta chain) is drawn from a study of graft-versus-host responses after intestinal transplantation. At the level of the study: For approximately three years after anti-thymocyte globulin induction, all recipients took tacrolimus and steroids. Study findings and constraints: In recipient marrow, GvH clones were found, and some appeared first in ileum or blood.

The CDR3 sequence is 13 residues long. The V and J ends lost 4 bases and 4 bases, in that order; junction bases with no gene match: 4. Germline V gene sequence: CDR1 SGHRS, CDR2 YFSETQ. The researchers put around 200,000 CFSE-labeled responder cells into plates with around 200,000 irradiated, violet-dye-labeled stimulator cells. Responder CD3+CD4+ and CD3+CD8+ cells that were proliferating and CFSE-low were sorted after the reaction. Profiling relied on immunoSEQ multiplex PCR, and the TCRdb table lists in-frame clones only, not all of them. The sample lists some 13,000 clones, around 40% occurring once.

The chain carries TRBV5-1 and TRBJ1-2; 7 bases fit TRBD1. Sample: alloreactive CD4+ T cells from a mixed lymphocyte reaction culture, taken before intestinal transplant. Sample subset: CFSE-low proliferating T cells sorted from roughly 6-day pre-transplant mixed lymphocyte reaction (GvH or HvG direction). This clonotype was sampled from a human patient who received an intestinal transplant. The CDR3 DNA reads TGCGCCAGCAGCACCGGGACAGTCTATGGCTACACCTTC. Its translation is CASSTGTVYGYTF. Using reference TRBV5-1 and TRBJ1-2 for the parts outside the CDR3, the full variable domain is KAGVTQTPRYLIKTRGQQVTLSCSPISGHRSVSWYQQTPGQGLQFLFEYFSETQRNKGNFPGRFSGRQFSNSRSEMNVSTLELGDSALYLCASSTGTVYGYTFGSGTRLTVV.